The next 22 T cell receptor beta chains were all read from a single sample in a study of vaccination and CD4 T cells after COVID-19. These receptors have no known antigen. The Oncomine TCR Beta short-read assay was applied to DNA of cultured CD4+ T cells. One entry per CDR3 protein, called by TCRdb with MiXCR from the PCR reads. Of about 16,000 distinct CDR3 sequences detected, approximately 54% appear once; the ten largest clones hold just under 9.5%. Noted treatment: approximately nine-day PBMC culture with coronavirus spike peptide pools or control peptides (ViraFEST assay). Sequences were obtained from CD4+ T cells from blood, cultured in vitro. The receptors stem from a human donor who had recovered from COVID-19.

The chain employs TRBV7-3 and TRBJ2-3; D is undetermined. Per the germline V gene, CDR1 is SGHTA and CDR2 is FQGTGA. The CDR3 consists of 14 residues. Trimming left V 5 bases short and J 6 bases short, with 15 bases between. The CDR3 coding sequence is TGTGCCAGCAGCGGGCCCCCCCTGGGGGATACGCAGTATTTT. This gives the protein CASSGPPLGDTQYF.

The gene calls are TRBV19 and TRBJ1-5; 9 bases agree with TRBD1. CDR1 is LNHDA, CDR2 SQIVND, per germline (reference sequence). This CDR3 contains 15 residues. Unmatched junction bases numbered 6, after V lost 4 bases and J lost 5 bases. This CDR3 is CASSTRQGDYQPQHF. The CDR3 nucleotides read TGTGCCAGTAGTACTCGACAGGGGGATTATCAGCCCCAGCATTTT.

As to this clonotype: Germline is not matched at one junction end, which may reflect a read error. J is TRBJ1-2 and V is TRBV7-2; no definite D call. Looked up from germline, CDR1 is SGHTA and CDR2 is FQGNSA. CDR3 length: 14 amino acids. Here the CDR3 DNA reads TGTGCCAGCAGCAAACCTACCACACCCTATGGCCACACCTTC. This codes for CASSKPTTPYGHTF.

The chain carries TRBV30 and TRBJ1-5; no firm D call. The CDR3 loop spans 13 amino acids. Trimming left V 2 bases short and J 5 bases short, with 10 bases between. Per the germline V gene, CDR1 is GTSNPN and CDR2 is SVGIG (reference sequence). The CDR3 DNA follows: TGTGCCTGGAGTTTACTCGGGGATCAGCCCCAGCATTTT. As protein: CAWSLLGDQPQHF.

This clonotype was counted only a few times. The V and J genes are TRBV6-4 and TRBJ1-2; D unresolved. This CDR3 region has 14 residues. The V gene's germline CDR1 is MRHNA and CDR2 SNTAGT. V lost 8 bases, J lost 3 bases, and 16 bases lay in between. The DNA for the CDR3 is TGTGCCAGCCCCGACGGTATTCGTCACTATGGCTACACCTTC. Translated: CASPDGIRHYGYTF.

This clonotype was counted only a few times. This sequence joins TRBV11-3 and TRBJ1-1; D not certain. Germline loops: CDR1 SGHNT, CDR2 YENEEA. Trimming removed 3 bases at V and 4 bases at J, with 21 bases between. This CDR3 is built from 17 residues. The CDR3, as DNA: TGTGCCAGCAGCTTGACGGTGAGGGTAGGTAGAAGCACTGAAGCTTTCTTT. It translates to CASSLTVRVGRSTEAFF. Looking up the rest from reference TRBV11-3 and TRBJ1-1 gives the full variable domain: EAGVVQSPRYKIIEKKQPVAFWCNPISGHNTLYWYLQNLGQGPELLIRYENEEAVDDSQLPKDRFSAERLKGVDSTLKIQPAELGDSAVYLCASSLTVRVGRSTEAFFGQGTRLTVV.

On this clonotype: The junction shows a germline mismatch at one end, possibly a read error. V gene TRBV27 combines with J gene TRBJ2-2, with D possibly being TRBD2 (5 bases). The CDR3 is made up of 15 amino acids. The V gene's germline CDR1 is MNHEY and CDR2 SMNVEV (reference sequence). The CDR3 sequence: CASRSYWKNTGELSF. CDR3 nucleotide sequence: TGTGCCAGCAGATCTTACTGGAAGAACACCGGGGAGCTGTCTTTT.

The gene calls are TRBV6-1 and TRBJ2-2; perhaps TRBD2 as D (5 bases). This CDR3 is built from 15 residues. The V end was cut by 6 bases, the J end by 3 bases, with 14 bases between. Germline values: CDR1 MNHNS, CDR2 SASEGT. In DNA form, the CDR3 reads TGTGCCAGCAGAGAGGGATTAGTCGACACCGGGGAGCTGTTTTTT. Its translation: CASREGLVDTGELFF.

The rearrangement uses TRBV7-2 and TRBJ1-4; D not certain. Trimming left V 6 bases short and J 7 bases short, with 9 bases between. This CDR3 comprises 12 residues. The germline gives CDR1 SGHTA, CDR2 FQGNSA. CDR3 in amino acids: CASSLFGEKLFF. The CDR3, as DNA: TGTGCCAGCAGTCTATTCGGTGAAAAACTGTTTTTT.

V usage is TRBV19 and J usage is TRBJ2-5; 7 bases match TRBD2. Trimming at V came to 4 bases and at J to 7 bases, leaving 6 bases not matched to a gene. This CDR3 is built from 13 residues. Germline V gives CDR1 LNHDA, CDR2 SQIVND (reference sequence). The CDR3 coding sequence is TGTGCCAGTAGTAGGGGGAGGGCGGGGACCCAGTACTTC. This sequence encodes CASSRGRAGTQYF.

The V and J genes are TRBV7-9 and TRBJ1-1; D possibly corresponds to TRBD1 (5 bases). CDR3 length: 13 residues. Trimming removed 10 bases from V and 1 base from J, with 13 bases in between. CDR1 is SEHNR, CDR2 FQNEAQ, per germline (reference sequence). CDR3 region: CAIRQRPNTEAFF. The CDR3 DNA reads as TGTGCCATACGACAGAGACCGAACACTGAAGCTTTCTTT.

The chain has TRBV20-1 and TRBJ2-3; D is possibly TRBD1 or TRBD2 (5 bases each). V lost 3 bases, J lost 2 bases, and 9 bases lay in between. The CDR3 spans 13 residues. Germline values: CDR1 DFQATT, CDR2 SNEGSKA (reference sequence). CDR3 bases: TGCAGTGCTAGCAGGGACCACACAGATACGCAGTATTTT. As protein: CSASRDHTDTQYF.

The chain combines TRBV6-4 with TRBJ1-1; a possible D gene is TRBD1 (5 bases). Germline V gene lookup returns CDR1 MRHNA and CDR2 SNTAGT. The CDR3 has 14 residues. Deletions cut 7 bases from V and 2 bases from J, with 14 bases between. The CDR3 sequence: CASTLHQGNTEAFF. In nucleotides, the CDR3 is TGTGCCAGCACCTTACACCAGGGAAACACTGAAGCTTTCTTT.

This clonotype was counted once. The chain employs TRBV28 and TRBJ2-7; D uncertain. Germline V gives CDR1 MDHEN, CDR2 SYDVKM. Deletions cut 8 bases from V and 9 bases from J, with 17 bases between. The CDR3 consists of 12 residues. The CDR3, as DNA: TGTGCCAGCGGGCCGCTGGCAGGCCGGCAGTACTTC. Its protein is CASGPLAGRQYF.

The chain employs TRBV24-1 and TRBJ2-3; TRBD1 might be the D (5 bases). Germline CDR1 is KGHDR and CDR2 is SFDVKD. V lost 6 bases, J lost 1 base, and 10 bases lay in between. The CDR3 is made up of 14 amino acids. CDR3 region: CATSLKQGTDTQYF. The CDR3 DNA is TGTGCCACCAGTTTAAAACAGGGCACAGATACGCAGTATTTT.

This chain uses TRBV27 with TRBJ2-6, with 7 nucleotides matching TRBD2. Losses at the gene ends were 6 bases for V and 3 bases for J; bases not matched to a gene: 2. The length of the CDR3 is 14 residues. CDR1 is MNHEY and CDR2 is SMNVEV in the germline V gene (reference sequence). CDR3 coding DNA: TGTGCCAGCAGGACTAGCAATGGGGCCAACGTCCTGACTTTC. This encodes CASRTSNGANVLTF. The full variable domain, with the rest looked up from reference TRBV27 and TRBJ2-6, is EAQVTQNPRYLITVTGKKLTVTCSQNMNHEYMSWYRQDPGLGLRQIYYSMNVEVTDKGDVPEGYKVSRKEKRNFPLILESPSPNQTSLYFCASRTSNGANVLTFGAGSRLTVL.

There are a few counts of this clonotype. The rearrangement uses TRBV12-5 and TRBJ1-1; possible D gene TRBD1, 6 bases. Germline CDR1 LGHNT, CDR2 FRNRAP. Trimming took off 0 bases at V and 2 bases at J, with 13 bases between the two ends. CDR3 size: 16 residues. CDR3 residues: CASGLVKTGSNTEAFF. CDR3 coding DNA: TGTGCTAGTGGTTTGGTGAAGACAGGATCCAACACTGAAGCTTTCTTT.

This clonotype was recorded only once. A read error may produce the germline difference seen at one junction end. The chain recombines TRBV7-2 with TRBJ1-2; TRBD1 matches 8 bases. CDR3 length: 15 residues. Looked up from germline, CDR1 is SGHTA and CDR2 is FQGNSA. In DNA form, the CDR3 reads TGTGCCAGCAACTTACCGGACAGGGCCTCCTATGGCTACACCTTC. Translating gives CASNLPDRASYGYTF.

The gene calls are TRBV6-4 and TRBJ2-3, with D tentatively TRBD2 (5 bases). The CDR3 spans 16 residues. Trimming left V 3 bases short and J 2 bases short, with 15 bases between. In germline, CDR1 is MRHNA, CDR2 SNTAGT. The CDR3 nucleotides are TGTGCCAGCAGTGATTTGGGTGGAGCGGACACAGATACGCAGTATTTT. Protein product: CASSDLGGADTDTQYF.

V usage is TRBV20-1 and J usage is TRBJ2-4; D remains ambiguous. V shed 2 bases and J shed 0 bases, with 5 bases lying between them. Germline CDR1 reads DFQATT; CDR2 reads SNEGSKA (reference sequence). The CDR3 loop spans 13 amino acids. CDR3 in DNA: TGCAGTGCTAGAAGTTCAGCCAAAAACATTCAGTACTTC. Its translation: CSARSSAKNIQYF.

Here the CDR3 DNA reads TGCAGCGGGGGACGGGGCCAAGAGACCCAGTACTTC. Translated: CSGGRGQETQYF. The chain recombines TRBV29-1 with TRBJ2-5; perhaps D is TRBD1 or TRBD2 (5 bases each). Germline V gene sequence: CDR1 SQVTM, CDR2 ANQGSEA. The V gene lost 7 bases and the J gene lost 1 base, with 10 bases spanning the gap. The CDR3 length is 12 residues.

With respect to this clonotype: At one end, the junction sequence differs from germline, possibly due to a read error. The V call is TRBV15, the J call TRBJ1-2, with a weak D call TRBD1 (5 bases). This CDR3 is built from 16 residues. Germline CDR1 is LNHNV and CDR2 is YYDKDF (reference sequence). CDR3 region: CAISRDEGAIPRGYTF. Written as DNA, the CDR3 is TGTGCCATCAGCAGAGATGAAGGGGCGATCCCCCGGGGCTACACCTTC.